The clone carrying this T cell receptor beta chain was seen at least ten times. Its target is not known. Clinicians diagnosed patients from clinical symptoms, serum thyroxine and TRAb, thyroid ultrasound and orbital computed tomography. Using RNA transcripts as the source, TCR beta CDR3 regions were amplified. First-round RT-PCR targeting the TCR CDR3 was performed with the HTBI primer set. One entry per CDR3 protein, called by TCRdb with MiXCR from the multiplex PCR reads. The sample has around 350,000 distinct CDR3 sequences; around 13% are singletons. These data belong to a study of T cells in Graves' hyperthyroidism and ophthalmopathy. Trimming shortened V by 4 bases and J by 6 bases, and 14 bases separated the two germline ends. The CDR3 consists of 13 residues. Germline V gives CDR1 DFQATT, CDR2 SNEGSKA (reference sequence). Study conclusions and caveats: Most thyroid clonotypes with frequency above 0.001 were detected in blood.

This sequence was found in a woman aged 18-29 years with Graves' hyperthyroidism. V usage is TRBV20-1 and J usage is TRBJ2-3; D may be TRBD1 or TRBD2 (5 bases each). Sequenced material: blood. The CDR3 is CSANIHGADTQYF. CDR3 DNA: TGCAGTGCTAATATCCACGGGGCCGATACGCAGTATTTT.